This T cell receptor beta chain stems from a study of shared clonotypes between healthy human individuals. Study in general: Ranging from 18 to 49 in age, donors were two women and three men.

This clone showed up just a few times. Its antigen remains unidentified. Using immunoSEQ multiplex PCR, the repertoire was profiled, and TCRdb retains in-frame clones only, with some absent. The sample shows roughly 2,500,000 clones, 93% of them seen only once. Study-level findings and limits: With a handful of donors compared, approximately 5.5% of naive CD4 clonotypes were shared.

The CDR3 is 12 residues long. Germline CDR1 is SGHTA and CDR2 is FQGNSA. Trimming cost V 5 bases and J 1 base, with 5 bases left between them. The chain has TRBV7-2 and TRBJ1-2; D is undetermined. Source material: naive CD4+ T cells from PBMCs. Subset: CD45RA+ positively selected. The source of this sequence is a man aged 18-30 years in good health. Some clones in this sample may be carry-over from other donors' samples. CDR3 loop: CASSQVNYGYTF. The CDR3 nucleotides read TGTGCCAGCAGCCAGGTTAACTATGGCTACACCTTC.